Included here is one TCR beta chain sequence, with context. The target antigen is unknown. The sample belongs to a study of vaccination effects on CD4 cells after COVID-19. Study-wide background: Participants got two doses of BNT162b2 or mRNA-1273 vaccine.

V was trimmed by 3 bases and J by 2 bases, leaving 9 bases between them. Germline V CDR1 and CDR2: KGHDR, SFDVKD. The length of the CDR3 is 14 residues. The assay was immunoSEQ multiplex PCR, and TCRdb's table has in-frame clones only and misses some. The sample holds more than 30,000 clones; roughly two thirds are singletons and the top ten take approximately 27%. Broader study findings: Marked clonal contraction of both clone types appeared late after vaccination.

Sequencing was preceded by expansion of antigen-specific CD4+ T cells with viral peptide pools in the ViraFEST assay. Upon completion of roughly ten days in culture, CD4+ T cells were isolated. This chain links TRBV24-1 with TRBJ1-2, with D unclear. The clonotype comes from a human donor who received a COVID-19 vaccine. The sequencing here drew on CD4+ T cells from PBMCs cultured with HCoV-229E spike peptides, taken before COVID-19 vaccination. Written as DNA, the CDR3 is TGTGCCACCAGTGATCTTGGGGTAAACTATGGCTACACCTTC. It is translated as CATSDLGVNYGYTF.